This entry lists 30 T cell receptor beta chains sequenced from one sample in a study of shared clonotypes between healthy human individuals. Using immunoSEQ multiplex PCR, the repertoire was profiled, and TCRdb retains in-frame clones only, with some absent. The data hold around 1.5 million clones, with 95% to 99% observed a single time. Sample: naive CD4+ T cells sorted from blood. As for subset: CD45RA+ positively selected. These receptors were taken from a man aged 30 to 39 in good health.

For the CDR3, the DNA is TGCAGCGACTCAGGTACGCGAGCTTTCTTT. Translation: CSDSGTRAFF. This chain connects TRBV29-1 to TRBJ1-1; D is unclear. Trimming removed 7 bases at V and 10 bases at J, with 13 bases between. Germline CDR1 reads SQVTM; CDR2 reads ANQGSEA. The CDR3 consists of 10 residues.

This chain joins TRBV28 and TRBJ2-1; TRBD2 matches 14 bases. This CDR3 comprises 16 residues. Per the germline V gene, CDR1 is MDHEN and CDR2 is SYDVKM. With V trimmed by 7 bases and J by 6 bases, 8 bases remained unmatched. The CDR3 DNA reads TGTGCCAGCACCCCATGGGGGACTAGCGGGAGCAATGAGCAGTTCTTC. This sequence encodes CASTPWGTSGSNEQFF.

A single count supports this clone. The chain links TRBV2 to TRBJ2-1, with TRBD2 identical over 10 bases. Trimming took 2 bases from V and 7 from J; bases not matched to a gene: 2. The germline gives CDR1 SNHLY, CDR2 FYNNEI. The CDR3 covers 14 residues. The CDR3 DNA is TGTGCCAGCAGTGAACTAGCGGGAGTGAATGAGCAGTTCTTC. The encoded protein is CASSELAGVNEQFF.

The chain uses TRBV19 and TRBJ1-5; D ambiguous. Germline CDR1 reads LNHDA; CDR2 reads SQIVND (reference sequence). V was shortened by 3 bases and J by 7 bases, with 10 bases between the two germline ends. The CDR3 has 13 amino acids. In DNA form, the CDR3 reads TGTGCCAGTAGTATTGCCGTAAGGCAGCCCCAGCATTTT. Its protein product is CASSIAVRQPQHF.

The chain employs TRBV18 and TRBJ2-7, with 11 bases identical to TRBD1. Trimming took 3 bases from V and 5 from J; bases not matched to a gene: 9. The CDR3 is made up of 16 amino acids. Germline lookup yields CDR1 KGHSH and CDR2 LQKENI. CDR3: CASSPRPGTGGDEQYF. CDR3 DNA: TGTGCCAGCTCACCCCGACCCGGGACAGGGGGGGACGAGCAGTACTTC.

This chain links TRBV4-3 with TRBJ2-7, with a possible D match to TRBD2 (6 bases). The length of the CDR3 is 14 residues. Per the germline V gene, CDR1 is LGHNA and CDR2 is YSLEER. Between the trimmed V and J ends, which lost 0 bases and 3 bases, there was a span of 9 bases. The CDR3 loop reads CASSQEGTFYEQYF. The CDR3 coding sequence is TGCGCCAGCAGCCAAGAAGGGACTTTCTACGAGCAGTACTTC.

The chain recombines TRBV28 with TRBJ2-7; D not resolved. Germline V gives CDR1 MDHEN, CDR2 SYDVKM. The CDR3 covers 14 residues. Trimming shortened V by 7 bases and J by 1 base, and 14 bases separated the two germline ends. In DNA form, the CDR3 reads TGTGCCAGCACCTCGGGCGGCAGTTCCTACGAGCAGTACTTC. It specifies CASTSGGSSYEQYF.

The chain is built from TRBV18 and TRBJ1-5; TRBD1 matches 7 bases. This CDR3 comprises 15 residues. Per germline, CDR1 KGHSH and CDR2 LQKENI. V lost 3 bases to trimming and J lost 4 bases; unmatched junction nucleotides: 6. The CDR3 nucleotides read TGTGCCAGCTCACCTCCAGGGACAGCTAATCAGCCCCAGCATTTT. As protein: CASSPPGTANQPQHF.

V gene TRBV7-3 combines with J gene TRBJ2-3; no definite D call. Per germline, CDR1 SGHTA and CDR2 FQGTGA. Trimming cost V 1 base and J 1 base, with 3 bases left between them. This CDR3 comprises 13 residues. The CDR3 region has the DNA TGTGCCAGCAGCTTAAAACGCACAGATACGCAGTATTTT. Translating gives CASSLKRTDTQYF.

The rearrangement joins TRBV7-2 to TRBJ2-3; D not certain. V shed 11 bases and J shed 5 bases, with 17 bases lying between them. The CDR3 extends over 13 amino acids. The germline V gene has CDR1 SGHTA and CDR2 FQGNSA. The CDR3 is CACGSQALDTQYF. In DNA, the CDR3 is TGTGCCTGCGGATCTCAGGCATTAGATACGCAGTATTTT.

The rearrangement joins TRBV5-1 to TRBJ2-7, with TRBD2 matching over 14 bases. In germline, CDR1 is SGHRS, CDR2 YFSETQ. V was pared by 0 bases and J by 6 bases, with 8 bases of the junction left unmatched. The CDR3 extends over 17 amino acids. This chain's CDR3 is CASSLGTSGRTTTEQYF. The CDR3 DNA reads as TGCGCCAGCAGCTTGGGGACTAGCGGGAGGACCACTACCGAGCAGTACTTC.

The V gene is TRBV7-9, the J gene TRBJ1-1, with D uncertain. This CDR3 is built from 14 residues. Trimming took 4 bases from V and 3 from J, leaving 12 bases between them. CDR1 SEHNR and CDR2 FQNEAQ come from the germline V gene (reference sequence). The CDR3 region is CASSSQSGDTEAFF. CDR3 sequence (DNA): TGTGCCAGCAGCTCCCAATCGGGTGACACTGAAGCTTTCTTT.

V gene TRBV5-1 combines with J gene TRBJ2-7; 8 positions match TRBD1. V shed 4 bases, J shed 4 bases, and the junction held 13 bases outside the gene matches. The length of the CDR3 is 16 residues. CDR1 is SGHRS, CDR2 YFSETQ, per germline. This chain's CDR3 is CASSPIPGTGSYEQYF. The DNA for the CDR3 is TGCGCCAGCAGCCCCATCCCCGGGACAGGATCATACGAGCAGTACTTC.

The chain couples TRBV15 to TRBJ1-4, with D perhaps matching TRBD1 (6 bases). CDR1 and CDR2 (germline): LNHNV, YYDKDF (reference sequence). Trimming took 0 bases from V and 7 from J, leaving 12 bases between them. The CDR3 is made up of 15 amino acids. As DNA, the CDR3 is TGTGCCACCAGCAGAGATAGGCCAGGGGTTGAAAAACTGTTTTTT. It specifies CATSRDRPGVEKLFF.

The chain employs TRBV5-1 and TRBJ2-1; D ambiguous. From germline, CDR1 is SGHRS and CDR2 YFSETQ. V gave up 0 bases and J gave up 2 bases, with 6 bases separating them. There are 14 residues in the CDR3. In DNA form, the CDR3 reads TGCGCCAGCAGCTTGGTGGCTGCCTACAATGAGCAGTTCTTC. As protein: CASSLVAAYNEQFF.

The rearrangement joins TRBV5-6 to TRBJ1-3, with unresolved D. The CDR3 totals 15 residues. V lost 0 bases to trimming and J lost 0 bases, with 7 bases between them. Per the germline V gene, CDR1 is SGHDT and CDR2 is YYEEEE. The CDR3: CASSLGSGSGNTIYF. DNA of the CDR3: TGTGCCAGCAGCTTGGGGAGCGGCTCTGGAAACACCATATATTTT.

The rearrangement uses TRBV6-5 and TRBJ1-1, with unresolved D. There are 13 residues in the CDR3. The ends were cut back, 3 bases at V and 6 bases at J, with 11 bases in the middle. In germline, CDR1 is MNHEY, CDR2 SVGAGI. This chain's CDR3 is CASSYRIKSEAFF. CDR3 nucleotide sequence: TGTGCCAGCAGTTATCGAATCAAGTCTGAAGCTTTCTTT.

On this clone: The same CDR3 arises from other DNA sequences in this sample as well. The genes are TRBV5-4 and TRBJ1-1; unclear D gene. This CDR3 has 15 amino acids. Germline CDR1 SGHNT, CDR2 YYREEE (reference sequence). Trimming left V 0 bases short and J 1 base short, with 10 bases between. CDR3 sequence (DNA): TGTGCCAGCAGCTTGGTCGTAGGAGAGAACACTGAAGCTTTCTTT. Translated, it gives CASSLVVGENTEAFF.

This chain joins TRBV20-1 and TRBJ2-5; 8 bases align to TRBD2. Germline lookup yields CDR1 DFQATT and CDR2 SNEGSKA (reference sequence). There are 11 residues in the CDR3. The ends lost 6 bases at V and 5 bases at J; junction bases unmatched: 2. CDR3 sequence reads: CSAGGAETQYF. As DNA, the CDR3 is TGCAGTGCCGGGGGGGCGGAGACCCAGTACTTC.

V is TRBV6-6 and J is TRBJ1-1; D unclear. Per germline, CDR1 MNHNY and CDR2 SVGAGI (reference sequence). V was trimmed by 0 bases and J by 0 bases, leaving 8 bases between them. The CDR3 consists of 15 residues. The chain's CDR3 is CASSYSQSMNTEAFF. The DNA of the CDR3 is TGTGCCAGCAGTTACTCACAGAGCATGAACACTGAAGCTTTCTTT.

V usage is TRBV11-2 and J usage is TRBJ2-7, with D possibly TRBD2 on 5 matching bases. The length of the CDR3 is 13 residues. V lost 1 base and J lost 6, with 10 bases in between. CDR1 SGHAT and CDR2 FQNNGV come from the germline V gene. The CDR3 DNA is TGTGCCAGCAGCTTAGTCGGCAGCGGCGAGCAGTACTTC. This gives the protein CASSLVGSGEQYF.

The chain links TRBV7-8 to TRBJ1-1; possibly TRBD1 for D (6 bases). CDR1 and CDR2 (germline): SGHVS, FQNEAQ. V was cut by 2 bases and J by 3 bases, with 10 bases left in between. The CDR3 is 14 residues long. CDR3 sequence reads: CASSLRGDYTEAFF. CDR3 nucleotide sequence: TGTGCCAGCAGCTTAAGGGGGGACTACACTGAAGCTTTCTTT.

About this clone itself: The sample carries other DNA sequences with the same CDR3. This chain uses TRBV18 with TRBJ1-5; 8 positions match TRBD1. J lost 2 bases, V lost 3 bases, and 0 bases had no gene match. Germline CDR1 reads KGHSH; CDR2 reads LQKENI. The CDR3 is 14 residues long. CDR3 region: CASSPGQGNQPQHF. The CDR3 region has the DNA TGTGCCAGCTCACCGGGACAGGGCAATCAGCCCCAGCATTTT.

This clone came up once. The chain uses TRBV27 and TRBJ1-4; 7 bases fit TRBD1. The CDR3 totals 15 residues. Trimming cost V 5 bases and J 4 bases; bases outside gene matches: 7. CDR1 and CDR2 from the germline V gene are MNHEY and SMNVEV (reference sequence). CDR3 DNA sequence: TGTGCCAGCAGTCCCGCGGGGACAGTTAATGAAAAACTGTTTTTT. It specifies CASSPAGTVNEKLFF.

The gene calls are TRBV28 and TRBJ2-7, with 8 nucleotides matching TRBD2. V lost 6 bases and J lost 6; bases outside the gene matches: 13. Germline CDR1 is MDHEN and CDR2 is SYDVKM. CDR3 length: 15 residues. Written as DNA, the CDR3 is TGTGCCAGCAGAAACCCGGGACTAGTCAACCGCGAGCAGTACTTC. Protein: CASRNPGLVNREQYF.

The rearrangement links TRBV30 to TRBJ2-7; possibly TRBD1 for D (5 bases). Germline loops: CDR1 GTSNPN, CDR2 SVGIG (reference sequence). This CDR3 spans 13 amino acids. V lost 0 bases and J 6 bases, leaving 12 bases between the germline ends. CDR3 in DNA: TGTGCCTGGAGTGTACACCAGGGCTCCGAGCAGTACTTC. The encoded protein is CAWSVHQGSEQYF. Together with reference TRBV30 and TRBJ2-7, the CDR3 gives the full variable domain: SQTIHQWPATLVQPVGSPLSLECTVEGTSNPNLYWYRQAAGRGLQLLFYSVGIGQISSEVPQNLSASRPQDRQFILSSKKLLLSDSGFYLCAWSVHQGSEQYFGPGTRLTVT.

V gene TRBV5-5 combines with J gene TRBJ1-5; D not resolved. Trimming stripped 0 bases from V and 5 bases from J, with 9 bases between. CDR3 length: 14 residues. Germline CDR1 SGHKS, CDR2 YYEKEE (reference sequence). The CDR3 DNA sequence: TGTGCCAGCAGCTTGGACAGCGGTTATCAGCCCCAGCATTTT. Amino acid sequence: CASSLDSGYQPQHF.

About this clone itself: The same CDR3 can be traced to other DNA sequences in this sample. The chain joins TRBV9 to TRBJ2-6; D might be TRBD1 or TRBD2, each matching 5 bases. V was clipped by 0 bases and J by 4 bases, with 8 bases between them. The CDR3 is 15 residues long. The germline V gene encodes CDR1 SGDLS and CDR2 YYNGEE. CDR3: CASSVGGAGANVLTF. CDR3 nucleotide sequence: TGTGCCAGCAGCGTAGGAGGGGCCGGGGCCAACGTCCTGACTTTC.

This chain connects TRBV10-3 to TRBJ2-1, with 8 bases identical to TRBD1. Germline CDR1 and CDR2: ENHRY and SYGVKD. The CDR3 covers 13 residues. After removal of 11 bases from V and 4 bases from J, the junction contained 7 bases not matched to a gene. As DNA, the CDR3 is TGTGCCCACCGGGACAGGTTGTACAATGAGCAGTTCTTC. Protein: CAHRDRLYNEQFF.

The V and J genes are TRBV7-8 and TRBJ2-3; D is possibly TRBD1 (8 bases). The CDR3 is 18 amino acids. V was clipped by 3 bases and J by 2 bases, with 21 bases between them. CDR1 and CDR2 from the germline V gene are SGHVS and FQNEAQ. CDR3 sequence (DNA): TGTGCCAGCAGCTTTGGACAGGGAGGGCGATGGATCACAGATACGCAGTATTTT. The encoded protein is CASSFGQGGRWITDTQYF.